This is a list of T cell receptor beta chains from one sample in a study of blood T cell repertoires in COVID-19. The table came from immunoSEQ multiplex PCR; TCRdb's copy has only in-frame clones and leaves some out. The sample has just over 350,000 clones, approximately 86% seen once; the top ten hold around 7.5%. Sequencing input: peripheral blood. Source of these receptors: a woman aged 60-70 years with COVID-19, enrolled during active disease. CDR3s include the opening cysteine and the closing phenylalanine or tryptophan. The D gene is left open where the match is weak. Clone size is given for some rows only: seen once, a few or many times, or a class if the clone is expanded.

length	V	size	D	J	DNA	CDR3
16	TRBV5-1	NA	TRBD1	TRBJ2-1	TGCGCCAGCAGCTTGGGGACAGGGCCCCCTTACAATGAGCAGTTCTTC	CASSLGTGPPYNEQFF
14	TRBV5-6	NA	NA	TRBJ1-1	TGTGCCAGCAGCTTGGCAGGGAGGAGGGCTGAAGCTTTCTTT	CASSLAGRRAEAFF
13	TRBV6-5	NA	NA	TRBJ1-1	TGTGCCAGCAGTTCAGGAGGGATCTCGGAAGCTTTCTTT	CASSSGGISEAFF
15	TRBV10-3	NA	NA	TRBJ1-4	TGTGCCATCAGTGAGGGGAGGGACACTAATGAAAAACTGTTTTTT	CAISEGRDTNEKLFF
13	TRBV6-5	NA	TRBD2	TRBJ2-7	TGTGCCAGCAGTAAGACTAGCGGGTACGAGCAGTACTTC	CASSKTSGYEQYF
19	TRBV27	NA	TRBD1	TRBJ2-3	TGTGCCAGCCGCCATACAGGGGGCAGGGGAAGACTTCTCACAGATACGCAGTATTTT	CASRHTGGRGRLLTDTQYF
15	TRBV3-1/TRBV3-2	NA	NA	TRBJ1-5	TGTGCCAGCAGCCGAACACCGTCGCCAAATCAGCCCCAGCATTTT	CASSRTPSPNQPQHF
16	TRBV4-3	NA	NA	TRBJ1-6	TGCGCCAGCAGCCAAGAAGGAACAGGGCGAAATTCACCCCTCCACTTT	CASSQEGTGRNSPLHF
13	TRBV7-3	NA	TRBD1	TRBJ2-3	TGTGCCAGCAGCTACAGGGGAACAGATACGCAGTATTTT	CASSYRGTDTQYF
15	TRBV7-2	NA	NA	TRBJ1-1	TGTGCCAGCAGTTCGCGCAGGGTAGCGAACACTGAAGCTTTCTTT	CASSSRRVANTEAFF
15	TRBV27	NA	NA	TRBJ1-5	TGTGCCAGCAGTTTATCGGGGGGAGCCAATCAGCCCCAGCATTTT	CASSLSGGANQPQHF
14	TRBV5-6	NA	NA	TRBJ1-3	TGTGCCAGCAGCACCTTGGGACAAGGAAACACCATATATTTT	CASSTLGQGNTIYF
14	TRBV4-2	NA	NA	TRBJ1-5	TGTGCCAGCAGCCAAGGTTCAGGGGAACAGCCCCAGCATTTT	CASSQGSGEQPQHF
15	TRBV4-2	once	NA	TRBJ2-5	TGTGCCAGCAGCCAAGGTGCGGCATACCAAGAGACCCAGTACTTC	CASSQGAAYQETQYF
15	TRBV9	NA	TRBD2	TRBJ2-3	TGTGCCAGCAGCGTTGGCGGGGGGGGCACAGATACGCAGTATTTT	CASSVGGGGTDTQYF
14	TRBV11-3	NA	TRBD1	TRBJ1-6	TGTGCCAGCAGCCGCGACAGGGGCAATTCACCCCTCCACTTT	CASSRDRGNSPLHF
15	TRBV16	NA	TRBD1	TRBJ2-7	TGTGCCAGCAGCCAATTGTGGGGACAGGGCTACGAGCAGTACTTC	CASSQLWGQGYEQYF
13	TRBV18	NA	NA	TRBJ1-4	TGTGCCAGCTCACCGGGAGATAATGAAAAACTGTTTTTT	CASSPGDNEKLFF
14	TRBV6-5	NA	TRBD1	TRBJ1-6	TGTGCCAGCAGTTACAGGGGGCGAGATTCACCCCTCCACTTT	CASSYRGRDSPLHF
15	TRBV19	once	TRBD1	TRBJ1-6	TGTGCCAGTAGTCCGGGGACAGCTGGGGTCCCACCCCTCCACTTT	CASSPGTAGVPPLHF
14	TRBV9	NA	TRBD1	TRBJ1-2	TGTGCCAGCAGCCGGGACAGAGGCAACTATGGCTACACCTTC	CASSRDRGNYGYTF
15	TRBV9	NA	NA	TRBJ2-5	TGTGCCAGCAGCGCCGGGGGTGCCCGACAAGAGACCCAGTACTTC	CASSAGGARQETQYF
15	TRBV18	NA	NA	TRBJ1-2	TGTGCCAGCTCACCCGCGGGCCAAGGTGTCTATGGCTACACCTTC	CASSPAGQGVYGYTF
14	TRBV14	NA	NA	TRBJ1-2	TGTGCCAGCAGCCAAGATATGGGGCAGGGTGGCTACACCTTC	CASSQDMGQGGYTF
14	TRBV5-4	NA	TRBD1	TRBJ2-5	TGTGCCAGCAGCTCCCCCGGGACAGTGGAGACCCAGTACTTC	CASSSPGTVETQYF
16	TRBV25-1	once	TRBD1	TRBJ1-3	TGTGCCAGCAGTGCCGGACAGGGCTCCTCTGGAAACACCATATATTTT	CASSAGQGSSGNTIYF
15	TRBV5-1	few	NA	TRBJ2-1	TGCGCCAGCAGCCCCGGACAGACCAACTACAATGAGCAGTTCTTC	CASSPGQTNYNEQFF
16	TRBV15	NA	NA	TRBJ1-5	TGTGCCACCAGCAGAGATACGCAGGGTAGCAATCAGCCCCAGCATTTT	CATSRDTQGSNQPQHF
15	TRBV19	NA	NA	TRBJ1-2	TGTGCCAGTAGCCCTGAGCCGGCAGGCGCCTATGGCTACACCTTC	CASSPEPAGAYGYTF
14	TRBV2	NA	NA	TRBJ2-7	TGTGCCAGCAAGTCGGCAGGGCAATCCTACGAGCAGTACTTC	CASKSAGQSYEQYF
14	TRBV2	NA	TRBD2	TRBJ2-1	TGTGCCAGCAGGTGGGGGACTACCCGCAATGAGCAGTTCTTC	CASRWGTTRNEQFF
14	TRBV7-3	once	NA	TRBJ1-6	TGTGCCAGCAGCTTAGGTCAGTGGAATTCACCCCTCCACTTT	CASSLGQWNSPLHF
17	TRBV11-2	NA	TRBD1	TRBJ2-2	TGTGCCAGCAGCCATCGTATCGGACAGGCGAACACCGGGGAGCTGTTTTTT	CASSHRIGQANTGELFF
16	TRBV6-2/TRBV6-3	NA	NA	TRBJ2-7	TGTGCCAGCACCCCCCGACTGGCCGGGGATTCCTACGAGCAGTACTTC	CASTPRLAGDSYEQYF
17	TRBV7-2	NA	TRBD1	TRBJ1-6	TGTGCCAGCAGCTTAGGACAGGGGGCGCGTCCAAGTTCACCCCTCCACTTT	CASSLGQGARPSSPLHF
16	TRBV3-1/TRBV3-2	NA	TRBD1	TRBJ1-2	TGTGCCAGCAGCCCGAGTTGGGGACAGGGGGTCTATGGCTACACCTTC	CASSPSWGQGVYGYTF
11	TRBV6-6	once	NA	TRBJ1-1	TGTGCCACCTGGTGGGGGGTGGTAGCTTTCTTT	CATWWGVVAFF
13	TRBV2	NA	TRBD1	TRBJ1-1	TGTGCCAGCCAACAGGGGGCGGGGACTGAAGCTTTCTTT	CASQQGAGTEAFF
18	TRBV4-1	NA	TRBD2	TRBJ2-3	TGCGCCAGCAGCCCGCACATCAAAAGGACTAGCGGAACAGATACGCAGTATTTT	CASSPHIKRTSGTDTQYF
16	TRBV6-4	NA	NA	TRBJ2-6	TGTGCCAGCAGTGAAAACAGTCTCTCTGGGGCCAACGTCCTGACTTTC	CASSENSLSGANVLTF
14	TRBV11-3	NA	TRBD1	TRBJ1-1	TGTGCCAGCAGCTTAGGTGGGACAGCCACTGAAGCTTTCTTT	CASSLGGTATEAFF
13	TRBV7-3	many	NA	TRBJ2-2	TGTGCCAGCAGCTTTCAAGCCACCGGGGAGCTGTTTTTT	CASSFQATGELFF
12	TRBV3-1/TRBV3-2	few	TRBD1	TRBJ1-2	TGTGCCAGCAGCCACAGGGGGCGTGGCTACACCTTC	CASSHRGRGYTF
15	TRBV5-4	NA	TRBD1	TRBJ1-1	TGTGCCAGCAGCGACGGGGGACAGACGAACACTGAAGCTTTCTTT	CASSDGGQTNTEAFF
17	TRBV27	NA	NA	TRBJ1-1	TGTGCCAGCAGTTTTTTATTCTCGGGTCGCATGAACACTGAAGCTTTCTTT	CASSFLFSGRMNTEAFF
14	TRBV21-1	NA	NA	TRBJ2-5	TGTGCCAGCACGCAACCCCGGAGGCAAGAGACCCAGTACTTC	CASTQPRRQETQYF
15	TRBV25-1	NA	TRBD1	TRBJ1-6	TGTGCCAGCACTGACCCCCGGACAGGACATTCACCCCTCCACTTT	CASTDPRTGHSPLHF
15	TRBV9	NA	TRBD2	TRBJ2-1	TGTGCCAGCAGCCCCAGCGGGGAACCCTACAATGAGCAGTTCTTC	CASSPSGEPYNEQFF
14	TRBV18	NA	TRBD1	TRBJ2-5	TGTGCCAGCTCCCTACAGGGGAACCAAGAGACCCAGTACTTC	CASSLQGNQETQYF
16	TRBV18	few	TRBD1	TRBJ1-1	TGTGCCAGCTCACCGGTCGAAAGGGGGCGAGGAACTGAAGCTTTCTTT	CASSPVERGRGTEAFF
14	TRBV27	NA	TRBD1	TRBJ2-3	TGTGCCAGCAGCGACAGGGCATTCACAGATACGCAGTATTTT	CASSDRAFTDTQYF
14	TRBV11-2	NA	NA	TRBJ1-2	TGTGCCAGCAGCCAACTCACGGGGGGCTATGGCTACACCTTC	CASSQLTGGYGYTF
15	TRBV3-1/TRBV3-2	NA	TRBD2	TRBJ2-7	TGTGCCAGCAGCCCCATCGCTACGGGGGGGCTTGAGCAGTACTTC	CASSPIATGGLEQYF